This T cell receptor beta chain appears in the sequencing data of a study of T cell responses to AZD1222 COVID-19 vaccine. The germline gives CDR1 SEHNR, CDR2 FQNEAQ (reference sequence). This CDR3 comprises 15 residues. The V end was cut by 2 bases, the J end by 5 bases, with 15 bases between. Sequenced by immunoSEQ multiplex PCR; TCRdb stores in-frame clones only, minus some. Among 110,000 or so clones listed, 70% to 90% were seen once. This material consisted of peripheral blood, taken on day 0 of AZD1222 vaccination. The clonotype was recovered from an adult in good health. The chain links TRBV7-9 to TRBJ1-1; perhaps TRBD1 as D (5 bases). The CDR3 spells CASSLIGAPETEAFF. As DNA, the CDR3 is TGTGCCAGCAGCTTAATAGGGGCCCCGGAGACTGAAGCTTTCTTT.